This T cell receptor beta chain was identified during a study of T cells in Graves' hyperthyroidism and ophthalmopathy. Study-wide findings and caveats: Most clonotypes expanded in thyroid above 0.001 were likewise present in blood.

There were TCR beta CDR3 regions amplified from RNA transcripts. In the first-round RT-PCR of the TCR CDR3, the HTBI primer set was used. TCRdb itself ran the multiplex PCR reads through MiXCR, one entry per CDR3 protein. This table has roughly 710,000 distinct CDR3 sequences, roughly a third appearing once. Germline loops: CDR1 SGHAT, CDR2 FQNNGV. The CDR3 extends over 15 amino acids. The ends were cut back, 2 bases at V and 13 bases at J, with 23 bases in the middle. Graves' hyperthyroidism qualified as stable when ophthalmopathy did not progress within 18 months. Exclusion of patients followed from uncontrolled infection, other autoimmune disease, pregnancy or lactation. Diagnoses used clinical symptoms, serum thyroxine and TRAb, thyroid ultrasound and orbital computed tomography. Comments on this clonotype: Its specificity is not known.

J is TRBJ2-5 and V is TRBV11-2; possibly TRBD2 for D (5 bases). Input material: blood. The sequence derives from a middle-aged woman with Graves' hyperthyroidism. The CDR3 bases are TGTGCCAGCAGCTTATTAGTTAGGAACACCGGGGAGCTGTACTTC. Translating gives CASSLLVRNTGELYF.